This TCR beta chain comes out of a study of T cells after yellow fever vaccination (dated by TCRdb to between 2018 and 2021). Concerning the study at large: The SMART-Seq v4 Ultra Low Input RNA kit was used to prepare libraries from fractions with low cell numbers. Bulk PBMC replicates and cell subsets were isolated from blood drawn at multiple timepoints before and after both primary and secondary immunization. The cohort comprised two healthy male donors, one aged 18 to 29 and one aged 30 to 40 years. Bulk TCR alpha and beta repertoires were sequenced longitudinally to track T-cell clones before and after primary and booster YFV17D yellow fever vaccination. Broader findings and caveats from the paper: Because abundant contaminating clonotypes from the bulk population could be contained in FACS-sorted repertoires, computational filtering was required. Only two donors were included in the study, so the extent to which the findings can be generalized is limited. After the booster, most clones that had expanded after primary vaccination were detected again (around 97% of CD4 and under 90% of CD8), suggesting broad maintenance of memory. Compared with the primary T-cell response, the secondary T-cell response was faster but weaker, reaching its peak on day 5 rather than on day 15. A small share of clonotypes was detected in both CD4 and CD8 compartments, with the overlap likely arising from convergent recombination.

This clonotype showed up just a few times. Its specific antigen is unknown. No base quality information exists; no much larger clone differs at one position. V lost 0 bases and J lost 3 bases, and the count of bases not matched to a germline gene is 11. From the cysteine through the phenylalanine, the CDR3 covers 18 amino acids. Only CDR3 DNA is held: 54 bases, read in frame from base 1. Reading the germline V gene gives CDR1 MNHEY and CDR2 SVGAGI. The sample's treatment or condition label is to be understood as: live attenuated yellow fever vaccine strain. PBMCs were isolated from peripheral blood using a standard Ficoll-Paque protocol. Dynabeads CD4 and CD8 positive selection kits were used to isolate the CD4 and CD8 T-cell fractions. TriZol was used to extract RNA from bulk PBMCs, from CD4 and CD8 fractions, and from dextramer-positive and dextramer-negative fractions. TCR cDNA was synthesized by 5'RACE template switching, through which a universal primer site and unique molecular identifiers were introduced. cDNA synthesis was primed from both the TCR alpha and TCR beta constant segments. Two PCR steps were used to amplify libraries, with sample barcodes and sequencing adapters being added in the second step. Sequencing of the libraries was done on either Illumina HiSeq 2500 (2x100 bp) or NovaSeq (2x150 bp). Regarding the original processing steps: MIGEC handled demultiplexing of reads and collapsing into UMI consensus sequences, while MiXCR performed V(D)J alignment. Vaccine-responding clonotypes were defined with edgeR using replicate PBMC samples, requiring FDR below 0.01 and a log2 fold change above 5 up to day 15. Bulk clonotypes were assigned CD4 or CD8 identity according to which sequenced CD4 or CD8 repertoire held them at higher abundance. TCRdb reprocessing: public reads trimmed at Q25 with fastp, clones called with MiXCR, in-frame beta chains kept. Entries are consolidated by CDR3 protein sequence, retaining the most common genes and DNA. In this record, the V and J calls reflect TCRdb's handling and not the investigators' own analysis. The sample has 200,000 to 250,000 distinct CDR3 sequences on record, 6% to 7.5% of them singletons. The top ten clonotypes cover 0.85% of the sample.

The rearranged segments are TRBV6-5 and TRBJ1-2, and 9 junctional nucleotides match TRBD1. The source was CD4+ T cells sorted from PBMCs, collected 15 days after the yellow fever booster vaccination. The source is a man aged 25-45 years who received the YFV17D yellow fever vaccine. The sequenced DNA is TGTGCCAGCAGTTACTCGTTAGCAACAGGGGGCGCCCACTATGGCTACACCTTC. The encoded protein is CASSYSLATGGAHYGYTF.